This TCR beta chain is drawn from a study of response to subunit inactivated influenza vaccine. Each CDR3 protein gets one entry after TCRdb re-called the RT-PCR reads with MiXCR. The sample lists about 570,000 distinct CDR3 sequences, roughly 10% seen once, with about 11% in the top ten. Trimming pared 0 bases from V and 0 bases from J, leaving 6 bases between. Germline lookup yields CDR1 DFQATT and CDR2 SNEGSKA (reference sequence). The CDR3 is 14 residues long. There are a few counts of this clonotype. These sequences were also reported in another study, on T cells expressing NK-cell markers. From that paper: What made the TCR beta cDNA was 5'RACE template switching with UMIs. Dominant NKG2C+ clonotypes made up about 1.0-7.5% of CD8+ T cells in six donors.

The V call is TRBV20-1, the J call TRBJ1-5; no clear D gene. This sequence was found in a man aged 50-60 years who received an inactivated influenza vaccine. Sequencing used PBMCs from blood, obtained on the day of vaccination. CDR3 in DNA: TGCAGTGCTAGAGATCCGTATAGCAATCAGCCCCAGCATTTT. This codes for CSARDPYSNQPQHF.